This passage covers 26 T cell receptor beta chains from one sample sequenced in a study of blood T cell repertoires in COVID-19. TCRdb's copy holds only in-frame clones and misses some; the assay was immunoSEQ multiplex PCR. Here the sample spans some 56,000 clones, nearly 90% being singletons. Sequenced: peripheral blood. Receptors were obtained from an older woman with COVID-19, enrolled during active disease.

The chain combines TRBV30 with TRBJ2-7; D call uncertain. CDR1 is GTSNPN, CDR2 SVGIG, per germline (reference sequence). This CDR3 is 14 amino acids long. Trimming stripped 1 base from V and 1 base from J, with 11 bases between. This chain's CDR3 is CAWSADTRSYEQYF. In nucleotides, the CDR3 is TGTGCCTGGAGTGCCGACACCAGATCCTACGAGCAGTACTTC.

This chain's CDR3 is CASFGQGRAGELFF. CDR3 coding DNA: TGTGCCAGCTTCGGACAGGGGCGAGCCGGGGAGCTGTTTTTT. The J gene is TRBJ2-2, the V gene TRBV28, with 9 bases aligning to TRBD1. This CDR3 is built from 14 residues. Germline assignment: CDR1 MDHEN and CDR2 SYDVKM. V lost 8 bases and J lost 6; bases outside the gene matches: 7. The full variable domain, rest sourced from reference TRBV28 and TRBJ2-2, is DVKVTQSSRYLVKRTGEKVFLECVQDMDHENMFWYRQDPGLGLRLIYFSYDVKMKEKGDIPEGYSVSREKKERFSLILESASTNQTSMYLCASFGQGRAGELFFGEGSRLTVL.

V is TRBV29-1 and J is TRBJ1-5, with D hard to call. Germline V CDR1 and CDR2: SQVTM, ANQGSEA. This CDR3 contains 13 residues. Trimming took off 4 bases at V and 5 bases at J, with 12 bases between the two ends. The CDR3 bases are TGCAGCGTTGGGGCAGGCACCGATCAGCCCCAGCATTTT. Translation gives CSVGAGTDQPQHF.

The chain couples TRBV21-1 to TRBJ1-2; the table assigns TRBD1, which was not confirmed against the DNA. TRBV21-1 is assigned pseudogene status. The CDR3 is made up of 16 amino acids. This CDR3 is CASSKVTTEPNYGYTF. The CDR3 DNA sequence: TGTGCCAGCAGCAAAGTCACGACAGAACCTAACTATGGCTACACCTTC.

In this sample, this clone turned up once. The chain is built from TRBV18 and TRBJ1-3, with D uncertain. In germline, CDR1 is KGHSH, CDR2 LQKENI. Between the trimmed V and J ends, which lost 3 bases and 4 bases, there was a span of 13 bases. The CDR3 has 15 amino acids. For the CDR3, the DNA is TGTGCCAGCTCACCGGGGAATTCGGGAGGAAACACCATATATTTT. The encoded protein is CASSPGNSGGNTIYF.

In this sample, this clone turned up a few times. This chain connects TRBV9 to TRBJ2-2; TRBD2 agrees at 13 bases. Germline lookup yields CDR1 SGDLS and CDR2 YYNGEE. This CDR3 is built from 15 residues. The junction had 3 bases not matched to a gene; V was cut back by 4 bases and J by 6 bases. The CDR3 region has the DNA TGTGCCAGCAGCCTCACTAGCGGGAGGGCCGGGGAGCTGTTTTTT. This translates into CASSLTSGRAGELFF.

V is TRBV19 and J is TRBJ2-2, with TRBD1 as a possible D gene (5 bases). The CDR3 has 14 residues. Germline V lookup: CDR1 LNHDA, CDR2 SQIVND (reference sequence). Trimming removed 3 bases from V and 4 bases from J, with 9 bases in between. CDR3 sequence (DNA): TGTGCCAGTAGTATTGGACAACCCACCGGGGAGCTGTTTTTT. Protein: CASSIGQPTGELFF.

The CDR3: CSAGGQGHTEAFF. Written as DNA, the CDR3 is TGCAGCGCCGGGGGACAGGGGCATACTGAAGCTTTCTTT. This rearrangement joins TRBV29-1 to TRBJ1-1; 10 bases are shared with TRBD1. The CDR3 is 13 amino acids. V lost 7 bases and J lost 5; bases outside the gene matches: 7. Looked up from germline, CDR1 is SQVTM and CDR2 is ANQGSEA. The full variable domain, rest sourced from reference TRBV29-1 and TRBJ1-1, is SAVISQKPSRDICQRGTSLTIQCQVDSQVTMMFWYRQQPGQSLTLIATANQGSEATYESGFVIDKFPISRPNLTFSTLTVSNMSPEDSSIYLCSAGGQGHTEAFFGQGTRLTVV.

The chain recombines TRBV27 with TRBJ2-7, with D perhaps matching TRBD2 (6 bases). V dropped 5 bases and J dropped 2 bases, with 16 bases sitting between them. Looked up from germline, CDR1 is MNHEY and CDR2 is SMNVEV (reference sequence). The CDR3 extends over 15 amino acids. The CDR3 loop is CASSIAGLGTYEQYF. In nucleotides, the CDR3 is TGTGCCAGCAGTATTGCGGGACTGGGTACCTACGAGCAGTACTTC.

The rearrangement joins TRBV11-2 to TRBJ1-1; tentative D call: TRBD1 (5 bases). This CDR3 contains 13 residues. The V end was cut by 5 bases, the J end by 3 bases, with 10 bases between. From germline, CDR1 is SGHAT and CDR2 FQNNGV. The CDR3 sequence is CASSPDTDTEAFF. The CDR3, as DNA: TGTGCCAGCAGCCCGGACACCGACACTGAAGCTTTCTTT. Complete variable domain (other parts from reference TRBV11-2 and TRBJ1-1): EAGVAQSPRYKIIEKRQSVAFWCNPISGHATLYWYQQILGQGPKLLIQFQNNGVVDDSQLPKDRFSAERLKGVDSTLKIQPAKLEDSAVYLCASSPDTDTEAFFGQGTRLTVV.

The chain's CDR3 is CASSTRPRTVLTETQYF. The CDR3 region has the DNA TGTGCCAGCAGCACCAGACCCCGGACAGTGCTAACGGAGACCCAGTACTTC. This chain uses TRBV7-9 with TRBJ2-5; TRBD1 is a possible D gene (6 bases). V was cut by 5 bases and J by 5 bases, with 24 bases left in between. Germline loops: CDR1 SEHNR, CDR2 FQNEAQ (reference sequence). The CDR3 spans 17 residues.

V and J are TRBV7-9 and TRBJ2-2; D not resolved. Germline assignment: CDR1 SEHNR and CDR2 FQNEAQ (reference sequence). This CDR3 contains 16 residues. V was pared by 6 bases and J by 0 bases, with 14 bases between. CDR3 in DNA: TGTGCCAGCAGTAGAGGTAACGGTGCGAACACCGGGGAGCTGTTTTTT. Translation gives CASSRGNGANTGELFF.

The CDR3 spells CASSYPGTSGKGGTQYF. CDR3 nucleotides: TGTGCCAGCAGTTACCCCGGGACTAGCGGGAAAGGAGGTACGCAGTATTTT. This chain joins TRBV6-2 or TRBV6-3 and TRBJ2-3; 13 nucleotides match TRBD2. The J segment lost 8 bases and the V segment lost 2 bases, leaving 10 bases of the junction unmatched. CDR1 MNHEY and CDR2 SVGEGT come from the germline V gene. The CDR3 consists of 17 residues.

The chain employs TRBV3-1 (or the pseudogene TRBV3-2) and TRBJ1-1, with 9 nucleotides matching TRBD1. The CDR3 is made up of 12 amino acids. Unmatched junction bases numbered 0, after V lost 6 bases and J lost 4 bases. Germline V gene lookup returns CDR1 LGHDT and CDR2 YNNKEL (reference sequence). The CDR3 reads CASRQGATEAFF. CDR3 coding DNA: TGTGCCAGCAGACAGGGGGCCACTGAAGCTTTCTTT.

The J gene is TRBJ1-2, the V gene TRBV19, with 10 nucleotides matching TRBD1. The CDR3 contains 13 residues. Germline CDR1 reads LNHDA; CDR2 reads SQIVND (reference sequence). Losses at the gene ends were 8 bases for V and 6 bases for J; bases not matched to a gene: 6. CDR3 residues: CASGTGAFDGYTF. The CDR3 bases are TGTGCCAGTGGGACAGGGGCGTTTGATGGCTACACCTTC.

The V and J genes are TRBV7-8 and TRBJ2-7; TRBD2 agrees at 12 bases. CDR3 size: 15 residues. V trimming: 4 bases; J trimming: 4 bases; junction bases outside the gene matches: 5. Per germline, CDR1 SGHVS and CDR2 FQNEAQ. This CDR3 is CASSSGLAGRYEQYF. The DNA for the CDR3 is TGTGCCAGCAGCTCTGGACTAGCGGGGAGGTACGAGCAGTACTTC. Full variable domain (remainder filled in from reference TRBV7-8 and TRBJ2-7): GAGVSQSPRYKVAKRGQDVALRCDPISGHVSLFWYQQALGQGPEFLTYFQNEAQLDKSGLPSDRFFAERPEGSVSTLKIQRTQQEDSAVYLCASSSGLAGRYEQYFGPGTRLTVT.

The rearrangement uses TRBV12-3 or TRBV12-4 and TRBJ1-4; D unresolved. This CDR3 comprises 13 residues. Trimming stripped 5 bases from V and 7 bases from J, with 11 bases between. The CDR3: CASSLAWSEKLFF. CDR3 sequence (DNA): TGTGCCAGCAGTCTGGCCTGGAGTGAAAAACTGTTTTTT.

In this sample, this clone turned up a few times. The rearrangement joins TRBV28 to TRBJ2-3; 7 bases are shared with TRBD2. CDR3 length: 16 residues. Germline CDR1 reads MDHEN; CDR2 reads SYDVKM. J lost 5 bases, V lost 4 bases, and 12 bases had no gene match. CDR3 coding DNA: TGTGCCAGCAGTTGGGCCCAGCGGGATGGGGGAGATACGCAGTATTTT. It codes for CASSWAQRDGGDTQYF.

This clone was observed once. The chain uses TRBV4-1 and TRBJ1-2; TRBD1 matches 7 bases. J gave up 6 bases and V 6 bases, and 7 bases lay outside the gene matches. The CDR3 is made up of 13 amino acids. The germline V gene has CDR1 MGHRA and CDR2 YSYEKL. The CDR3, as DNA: TGCGCCAGCAGTCTCACAGGGGATCATGGCTACACCTTC. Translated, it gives CASSLTGDHGYTF.

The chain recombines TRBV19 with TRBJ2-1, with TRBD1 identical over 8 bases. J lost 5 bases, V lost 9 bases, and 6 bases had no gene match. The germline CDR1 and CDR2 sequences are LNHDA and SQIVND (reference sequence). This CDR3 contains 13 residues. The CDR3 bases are TGTGCCAGCCAGGGACAGGTGAACAATGAGCAGTTCTTC. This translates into CASQGQVNNEQFF. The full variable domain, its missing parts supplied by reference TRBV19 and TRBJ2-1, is DGGITQSPKYLFRKEGQNVTLSCEQNLNHDAMYWYRQDPGQGLRLIYYSQIVNDFQKGDIAEGYSVSREKKESFPLTVTSAQKNPTAFYLCASQGQVNNEQFFGPGTRLTVL.

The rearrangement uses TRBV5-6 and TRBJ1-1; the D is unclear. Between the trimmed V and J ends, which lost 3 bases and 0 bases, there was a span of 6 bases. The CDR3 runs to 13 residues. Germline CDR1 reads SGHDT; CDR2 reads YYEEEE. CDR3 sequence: CASSSTLNTEAFF. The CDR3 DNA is TGTGCCAGCAGCTCGACACTGAACACTGAAGCTTTCTTT. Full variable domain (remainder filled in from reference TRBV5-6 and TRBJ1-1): DAGVTQSPTHLIKTRGQQVTLRCSPKSGHDTVSWYQQALGQGPQFIFQYYEEEERQRGNFPDRFSGHQFPNYSSELNVNALLLGDSALYLCASSSTLNTEAFFGQGTRLTVV.

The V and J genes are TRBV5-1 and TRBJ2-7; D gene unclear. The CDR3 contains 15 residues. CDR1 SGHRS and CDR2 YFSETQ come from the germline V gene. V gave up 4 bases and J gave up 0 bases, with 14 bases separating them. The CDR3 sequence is CASSLSVGGSYEQYF. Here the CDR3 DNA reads TGCGCCAGCAGCCTCTCCGTCGGCGGCTCCTACGAGCAGTACTTC.

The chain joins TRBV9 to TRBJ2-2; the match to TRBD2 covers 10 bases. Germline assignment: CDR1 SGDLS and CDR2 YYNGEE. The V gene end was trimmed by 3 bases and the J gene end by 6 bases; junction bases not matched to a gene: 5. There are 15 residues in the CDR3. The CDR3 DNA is TGTGCCAGCAGCGGGACTAGCGGACTTCCCGGGGAGCTGTTTTTT. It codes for CASSGTSGLPGELFF.

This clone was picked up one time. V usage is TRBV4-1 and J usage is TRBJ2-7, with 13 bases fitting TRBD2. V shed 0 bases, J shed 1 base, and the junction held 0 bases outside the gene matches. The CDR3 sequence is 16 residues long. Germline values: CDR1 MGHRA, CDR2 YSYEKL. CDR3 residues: CASSQEGLAGSYEQYF. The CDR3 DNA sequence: TGCGCCAGCAGCCAAGAGGGACTAGCGGGATCCTACGAGCAGTACTTC.

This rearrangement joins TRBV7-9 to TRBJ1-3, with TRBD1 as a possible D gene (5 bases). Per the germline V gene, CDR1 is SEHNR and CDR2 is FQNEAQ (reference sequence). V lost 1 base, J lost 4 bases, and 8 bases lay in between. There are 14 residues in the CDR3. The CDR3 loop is CASSLGQQGNTIYF. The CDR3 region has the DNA TGTGCCAGCAGCTTAGGACAGCAGGGAAACACCATATATTTT.

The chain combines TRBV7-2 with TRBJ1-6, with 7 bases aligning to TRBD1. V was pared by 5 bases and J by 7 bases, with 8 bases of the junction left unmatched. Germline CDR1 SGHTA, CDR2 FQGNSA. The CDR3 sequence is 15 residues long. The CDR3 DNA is TGTGCCAGCAGCGCGACGGGACAGATGAATTCACCCCTCCACTTT. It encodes CASSATGQMNSPLHF. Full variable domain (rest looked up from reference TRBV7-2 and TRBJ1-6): GAGVSQSPSNKVTEKGKDVELRCDPISGHTALYWYRQSLGQGLEFLIYFQGNSAPDKSGLPSDRFSAERTGGSVSTLTIQRTQQEDSAVYLCASSATGQMNSPLHFGNGTRLTVT.